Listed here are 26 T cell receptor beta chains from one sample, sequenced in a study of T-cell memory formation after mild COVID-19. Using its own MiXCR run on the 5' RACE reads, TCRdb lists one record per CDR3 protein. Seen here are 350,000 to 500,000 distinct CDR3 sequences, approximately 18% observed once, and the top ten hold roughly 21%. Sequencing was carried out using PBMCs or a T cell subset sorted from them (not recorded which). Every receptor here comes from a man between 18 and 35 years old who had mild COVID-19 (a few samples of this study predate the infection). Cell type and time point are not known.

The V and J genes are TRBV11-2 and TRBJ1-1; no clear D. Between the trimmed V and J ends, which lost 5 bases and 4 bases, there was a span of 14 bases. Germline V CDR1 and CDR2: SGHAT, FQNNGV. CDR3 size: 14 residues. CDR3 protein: CASSQSWMSTEAFF. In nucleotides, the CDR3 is TGTGCCAGCAGCCAATCTTGGATGAGCACTGAAGCTTTCTTT.

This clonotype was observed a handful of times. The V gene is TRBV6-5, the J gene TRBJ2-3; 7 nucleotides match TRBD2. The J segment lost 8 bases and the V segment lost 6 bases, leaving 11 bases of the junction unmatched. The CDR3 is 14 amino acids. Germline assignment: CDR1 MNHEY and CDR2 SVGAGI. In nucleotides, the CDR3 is TGTGCCAGCAGCCGAGCTAGCGGCCTCCTTACGCAGTATTTT. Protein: CASSRASGLLTQYF.

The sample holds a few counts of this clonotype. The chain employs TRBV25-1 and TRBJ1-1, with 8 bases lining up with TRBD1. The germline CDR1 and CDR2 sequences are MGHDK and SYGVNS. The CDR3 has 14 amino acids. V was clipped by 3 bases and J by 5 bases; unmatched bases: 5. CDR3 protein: CASSDPDRDTEAFF. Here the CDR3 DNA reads TGTGCCAGCAGTGACCCGGACAGGGATACTGAAGCTTTCTTT.

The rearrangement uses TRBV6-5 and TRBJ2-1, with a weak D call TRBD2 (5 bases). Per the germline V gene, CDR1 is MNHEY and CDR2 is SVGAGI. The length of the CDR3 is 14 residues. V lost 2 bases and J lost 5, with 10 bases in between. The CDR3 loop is CASSYERSDNEQFF. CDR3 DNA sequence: TGTGCCAGCAGTTACGAGCGGTCCGACAATGAGCAGTTCTTC.

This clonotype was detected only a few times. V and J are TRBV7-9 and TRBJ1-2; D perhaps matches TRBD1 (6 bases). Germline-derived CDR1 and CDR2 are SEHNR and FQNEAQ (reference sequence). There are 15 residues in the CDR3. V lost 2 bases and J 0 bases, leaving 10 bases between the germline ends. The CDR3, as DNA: TGTGCCAGCAGCTTAATGGACAGCTCTAACTATGGCTACACCTTC. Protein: CASSLMDSSNYGYTF.

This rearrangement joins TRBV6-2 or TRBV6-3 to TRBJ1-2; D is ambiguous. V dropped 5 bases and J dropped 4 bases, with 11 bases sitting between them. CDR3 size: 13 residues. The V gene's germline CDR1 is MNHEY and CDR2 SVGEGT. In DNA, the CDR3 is TGTGCCAGCAGTAACCCCCCCAGCTATGGCTACACCTTC. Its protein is CASSNPPSYGYTF.

CDR3 DNA: TGCAGTGCCACCCCAGCGGGGGGGTACAATGAGCAGTTCTTC. Translating gives CSATPAGGYNEQFF. The V and J genes are TRBV20-1 and TRBJ2-1, with 10 bases fitting TRBD2. J gave up 4 bases and V 6 bases, and 6 bases lay outside the gene matches. CDR3 size: 14 residues. Germline CDR1 DFQATT, CDR2 SNEGSKA (reference sequence).

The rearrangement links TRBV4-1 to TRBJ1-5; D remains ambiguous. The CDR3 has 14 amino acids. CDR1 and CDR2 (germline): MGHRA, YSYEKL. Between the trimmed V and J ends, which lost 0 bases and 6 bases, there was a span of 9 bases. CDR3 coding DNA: TGCGCCAGCAGCCAAGAGTCCGACGGTCAGCCCCAGCATTTT. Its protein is CASSQESDGQPQHF.

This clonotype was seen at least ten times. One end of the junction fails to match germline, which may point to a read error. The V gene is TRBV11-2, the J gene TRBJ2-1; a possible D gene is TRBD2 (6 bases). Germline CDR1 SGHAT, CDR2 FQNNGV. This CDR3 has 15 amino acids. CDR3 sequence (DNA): TGCGCCAGCAGCTTGGATCCCGGAGGGTACAATGAGCAGTTCTTC. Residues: CASSLDPGGYNEQFF.

In DNA, the CDR3 is TGTGCCATGGGAACAGGGCTCACCATATATTTT. Its protein is CAMGTGLTIYF. V gene TRBV10-3 combines with J gene TRBJ1-3; the D gene is possibly TRBD1 (6 bases). The germline V gene has CDR1 ENHRY and CDR2 SYGVKD. The CDR3 has 11 amino acids. The ends were cut back, 9 bases at V and 9 bases at J, with 12 bases in the middle.

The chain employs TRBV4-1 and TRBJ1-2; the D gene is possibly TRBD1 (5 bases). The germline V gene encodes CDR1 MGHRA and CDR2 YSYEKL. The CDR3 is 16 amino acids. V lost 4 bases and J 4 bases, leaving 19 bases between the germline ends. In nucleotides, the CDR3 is TGCGCCAGCAGCCCTCGAATCGGGGCGCGAAGCTATGGCTACACCTTC. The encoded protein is CASSPRIGARSYGYTF.

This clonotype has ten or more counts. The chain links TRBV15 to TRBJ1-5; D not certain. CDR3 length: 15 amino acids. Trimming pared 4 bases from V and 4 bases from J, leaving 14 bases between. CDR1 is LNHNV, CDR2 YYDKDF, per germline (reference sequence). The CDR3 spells CATSTLDGINQPQHF. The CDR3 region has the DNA TGTGCCACCAGCACCTTAGATGGGATAAATCAGCCCCAGCATTTT.

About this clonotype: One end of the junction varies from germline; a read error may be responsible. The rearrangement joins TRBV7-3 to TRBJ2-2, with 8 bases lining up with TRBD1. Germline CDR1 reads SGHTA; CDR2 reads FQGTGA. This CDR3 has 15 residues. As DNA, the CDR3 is TGTGACAGCAGCTTCACGTCAGGGGGCCCCGGGGAGCTGTTTTTT. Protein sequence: CDSSFTSGGPGELFF.

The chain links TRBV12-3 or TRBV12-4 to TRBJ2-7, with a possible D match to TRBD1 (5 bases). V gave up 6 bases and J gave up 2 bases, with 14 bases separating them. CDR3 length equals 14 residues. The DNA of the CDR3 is TGTGCCAGCAGCTCGGTGACAGCAGCCTACGAGCAGTACTTC. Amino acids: CASSSVTAAYEQYF.

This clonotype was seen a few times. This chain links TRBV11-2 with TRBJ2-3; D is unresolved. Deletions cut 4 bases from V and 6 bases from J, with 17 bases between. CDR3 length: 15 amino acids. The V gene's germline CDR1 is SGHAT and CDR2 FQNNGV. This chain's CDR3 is CASSSPDNRGDTQYF. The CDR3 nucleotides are TGTGCCAGCAGCTCACCCGATAACCGAGGTGATACGCAGTATTTT.

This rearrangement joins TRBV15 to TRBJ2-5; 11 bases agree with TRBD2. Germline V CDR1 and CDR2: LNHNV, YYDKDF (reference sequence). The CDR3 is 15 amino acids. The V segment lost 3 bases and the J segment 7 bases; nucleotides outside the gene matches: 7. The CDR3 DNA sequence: TGTGCCACCAGCAGTGGTAGCGGGGGGGCTAGGACCCAGTACTTC. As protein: CATSSGSGGARTQYF.

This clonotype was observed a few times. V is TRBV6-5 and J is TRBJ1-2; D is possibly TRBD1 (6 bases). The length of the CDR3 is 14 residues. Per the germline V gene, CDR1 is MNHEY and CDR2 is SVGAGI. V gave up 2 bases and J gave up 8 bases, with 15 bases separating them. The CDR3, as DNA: TGTGCCAGCAGTTACCGCCAACAGGGAAGGGGCTACACCTTC. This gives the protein CASSYRQQGRGYTF.

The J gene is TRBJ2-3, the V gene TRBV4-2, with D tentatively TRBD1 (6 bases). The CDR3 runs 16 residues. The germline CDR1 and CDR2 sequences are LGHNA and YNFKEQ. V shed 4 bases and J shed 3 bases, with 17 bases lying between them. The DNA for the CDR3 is TGTGCCAGCAGCCTGAATGCAGGGGCACAGACAGATACGCAGTATTTT. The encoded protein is CASSLNAGAQTDTQYF.

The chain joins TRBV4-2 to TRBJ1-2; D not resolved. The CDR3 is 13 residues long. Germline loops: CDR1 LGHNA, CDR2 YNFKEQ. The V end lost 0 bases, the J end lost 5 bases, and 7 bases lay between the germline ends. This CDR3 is CASSQDSGYGYTF. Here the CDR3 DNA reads TGTGCCAGCAGCCAAGATTCCGGGTATGGCTACACCTTC.

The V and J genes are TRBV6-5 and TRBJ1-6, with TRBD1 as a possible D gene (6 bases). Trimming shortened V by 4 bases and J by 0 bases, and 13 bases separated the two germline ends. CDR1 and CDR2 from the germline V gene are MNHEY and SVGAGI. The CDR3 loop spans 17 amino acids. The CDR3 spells CASSLDPDSSYNSPLHF. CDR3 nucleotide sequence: TGTGCCAGCAGTTTAGACCCGGACAGCTCCTATAATTCACCCCTCCACTTT.

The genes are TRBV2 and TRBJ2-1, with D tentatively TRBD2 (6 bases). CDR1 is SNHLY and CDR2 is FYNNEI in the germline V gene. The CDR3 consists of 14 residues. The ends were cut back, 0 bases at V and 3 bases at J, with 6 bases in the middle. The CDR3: CASSEARGYNEQFF. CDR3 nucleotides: TGTGCCAGCAGTGAAGCGCGGGGCTACAATGAGCAGTTCTTC.

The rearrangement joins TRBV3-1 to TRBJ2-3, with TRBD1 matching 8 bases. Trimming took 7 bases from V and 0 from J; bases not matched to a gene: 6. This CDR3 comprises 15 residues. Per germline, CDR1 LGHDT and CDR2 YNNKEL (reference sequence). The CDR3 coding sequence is TGTGCCAGCACCGAGACAGGGGATAGCACAGATACGCAGTATTTT. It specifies CASTETGDSTDTQYF.

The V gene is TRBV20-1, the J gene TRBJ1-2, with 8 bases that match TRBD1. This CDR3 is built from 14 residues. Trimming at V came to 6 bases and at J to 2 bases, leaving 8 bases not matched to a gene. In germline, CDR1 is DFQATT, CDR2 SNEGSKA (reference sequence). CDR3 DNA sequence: TGCAGTGCGGGTGACTGGACAGGGAACTATGGCTACACCTTC. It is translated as CSAGDWTGNYGYTF.

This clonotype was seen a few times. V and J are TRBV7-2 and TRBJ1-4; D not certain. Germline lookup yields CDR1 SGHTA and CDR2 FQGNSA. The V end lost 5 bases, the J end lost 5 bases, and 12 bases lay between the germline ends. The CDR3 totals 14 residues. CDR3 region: CASSPRLGNEKLFF. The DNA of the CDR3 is TGTGCCAGCAGCCCCCGATTGGGGAATGAAAAACTGTTTTTT.

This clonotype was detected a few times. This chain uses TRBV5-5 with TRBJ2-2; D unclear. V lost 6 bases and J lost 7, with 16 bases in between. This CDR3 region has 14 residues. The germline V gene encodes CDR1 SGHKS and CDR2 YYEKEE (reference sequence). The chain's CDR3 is CASIPLESIGELFF. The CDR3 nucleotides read TGTGCCAGCATCCCGCTTGAGAGTATCGGGGAGCTGTTTTTT.

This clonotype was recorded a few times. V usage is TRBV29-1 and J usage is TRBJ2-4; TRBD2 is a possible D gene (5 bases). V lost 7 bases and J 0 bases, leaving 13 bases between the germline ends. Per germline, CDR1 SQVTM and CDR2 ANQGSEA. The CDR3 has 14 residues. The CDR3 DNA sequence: TGCAGCGCCCGAACTAGGCTAGCCAAAAACATTCAGTACTTC. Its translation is CSARTRLAKNIQYF.